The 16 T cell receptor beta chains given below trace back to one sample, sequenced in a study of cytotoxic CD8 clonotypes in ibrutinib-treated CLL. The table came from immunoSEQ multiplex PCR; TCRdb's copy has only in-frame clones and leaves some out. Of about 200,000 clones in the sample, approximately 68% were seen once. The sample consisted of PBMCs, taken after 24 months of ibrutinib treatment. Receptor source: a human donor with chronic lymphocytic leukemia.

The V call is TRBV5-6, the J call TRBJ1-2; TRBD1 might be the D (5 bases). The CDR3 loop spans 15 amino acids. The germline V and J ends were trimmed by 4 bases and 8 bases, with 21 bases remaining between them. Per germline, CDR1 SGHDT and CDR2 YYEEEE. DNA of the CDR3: TGTGCCAGCAGCCCGCCGGGGACCCCAGGACGGGGCTACACCTTC. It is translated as CASSPPGTPGRGYTF.

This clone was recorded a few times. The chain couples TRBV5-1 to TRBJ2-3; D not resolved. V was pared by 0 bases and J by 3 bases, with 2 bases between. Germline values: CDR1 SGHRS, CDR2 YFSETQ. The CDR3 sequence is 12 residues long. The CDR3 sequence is CASSLVTDTQYF. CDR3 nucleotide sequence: TGCGCCAGCAGCTTGGTAACAGATACGCAGTATTTT. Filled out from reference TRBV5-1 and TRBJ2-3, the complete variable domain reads KAGVTQTPRYLIKTRGQQVTLSCSPISGHRSVSWYQQTPGQGLQFLFEYFSETQRNKGNFPGRFSGRQFSNSRSEMNVSTLELGDSALYLCASSLVTDTQYFGPGTRLTVL.

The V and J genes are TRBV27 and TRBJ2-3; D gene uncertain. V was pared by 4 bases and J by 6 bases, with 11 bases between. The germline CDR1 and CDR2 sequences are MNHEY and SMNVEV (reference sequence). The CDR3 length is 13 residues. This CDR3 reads CASSYGARDTQYF. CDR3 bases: TGTGCCAGCAGTTACGGAGCACGCGATACGCAGTATTTT.

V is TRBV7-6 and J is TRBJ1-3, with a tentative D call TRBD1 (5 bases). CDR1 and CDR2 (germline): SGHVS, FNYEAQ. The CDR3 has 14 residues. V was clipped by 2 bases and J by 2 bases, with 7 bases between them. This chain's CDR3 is CASSLPGTGNTIYF. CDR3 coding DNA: TGTGCCAGCAGCTTACCAGGGACTGGAAACACCATATATTTT.

CDR3 amino acids: CASSKAEGEAFF. Here the CDR3 DNA reads TGTGCCAGCAGCAAAGCGGAGGGCGAAGCTTTCTTT. The chain combines TRBV7-6 with TRBJ1-1; no definite D call. The germline V gene encodes CDR1 SGHVS and CDR2 FNYEAQ. The CDR3 has 12 amino acids. Between the trimmed V and J ends, which lost 5 bases and 8 bases, there was a span of 12 bases.

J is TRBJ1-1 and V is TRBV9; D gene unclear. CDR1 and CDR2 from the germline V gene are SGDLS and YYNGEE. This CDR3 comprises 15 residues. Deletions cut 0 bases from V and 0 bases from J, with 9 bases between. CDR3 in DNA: TGTGCCAGCAGCGTAGATGTAAACATGAACACTGAAGCTTTCTTT. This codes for CASSVDVNMNTEAFF.

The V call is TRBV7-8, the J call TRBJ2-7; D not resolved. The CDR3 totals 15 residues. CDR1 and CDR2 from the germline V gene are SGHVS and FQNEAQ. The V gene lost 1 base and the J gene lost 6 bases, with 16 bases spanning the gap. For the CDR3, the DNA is TGTGCCAGCAGCTTAGAACGTCCGGAAGTTTCCGAGCAGTACTTC. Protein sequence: CASSLERPEVSEQYF.

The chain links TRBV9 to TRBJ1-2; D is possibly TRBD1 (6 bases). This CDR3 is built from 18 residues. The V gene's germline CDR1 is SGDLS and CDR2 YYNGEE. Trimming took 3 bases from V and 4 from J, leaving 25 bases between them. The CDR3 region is CASSGGILGDGTPYGYTF. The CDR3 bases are TGTGCCAGCAGCGGCGGCATACTCGGGGACGGGACACCCTATGGCTACACCTTC.

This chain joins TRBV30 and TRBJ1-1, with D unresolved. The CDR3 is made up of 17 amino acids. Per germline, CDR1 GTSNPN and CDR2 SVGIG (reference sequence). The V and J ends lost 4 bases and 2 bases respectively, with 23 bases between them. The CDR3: CAWTTGGAPLLNTEAFF. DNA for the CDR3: TGTGCCTGGACCACCGGTGGCGCTCCGTTACTCAACACTGAAGCTTTCTTT.

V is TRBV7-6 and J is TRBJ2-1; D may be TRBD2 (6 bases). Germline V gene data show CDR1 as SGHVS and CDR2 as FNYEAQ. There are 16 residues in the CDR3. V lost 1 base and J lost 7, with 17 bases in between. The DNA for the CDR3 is TGTGCCAGCAGCTTAGGGGACTCTCGTAATAGGAATGAGCAGTTCTTC. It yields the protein CASSLGDSRNRNEQFF.

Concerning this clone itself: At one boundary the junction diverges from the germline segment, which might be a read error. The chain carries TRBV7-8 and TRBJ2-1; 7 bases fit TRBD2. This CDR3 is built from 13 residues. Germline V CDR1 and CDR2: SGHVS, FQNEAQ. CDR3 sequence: CASSLVISGEAIF. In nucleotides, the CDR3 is TGTGCCAGCAGCTTGGTGATAAGCGGGGAGGCCATCTTC. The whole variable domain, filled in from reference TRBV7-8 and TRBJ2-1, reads GAGVSQSPRYKVAKRGQDVALRCDPISGHVSLFWYQQALGQGPEFLTYFQNEAQLDKSGLPSDRFFAERPEGSVSTLKIQRTQQEDSAVYLCASSLVISGEAIFGPGTRLTVL.

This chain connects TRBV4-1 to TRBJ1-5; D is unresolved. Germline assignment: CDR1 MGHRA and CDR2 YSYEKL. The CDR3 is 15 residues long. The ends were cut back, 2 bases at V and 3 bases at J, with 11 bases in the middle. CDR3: CASSQYVLSNQPQHF. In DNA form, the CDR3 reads TGCGCCAGCAGCCAATATGTTCTTTCCAATCAGCCCCAGCATTTT.

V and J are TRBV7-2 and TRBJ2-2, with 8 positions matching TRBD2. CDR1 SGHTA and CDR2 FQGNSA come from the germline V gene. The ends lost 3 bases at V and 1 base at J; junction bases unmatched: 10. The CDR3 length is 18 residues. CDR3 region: CASSLFGSSGMNTGELFF. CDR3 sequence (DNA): TGTGCCAGCAGCTTGTTTGGGAGTAGCGGGATGAACACCGGGGAGCTGTTTTTT.

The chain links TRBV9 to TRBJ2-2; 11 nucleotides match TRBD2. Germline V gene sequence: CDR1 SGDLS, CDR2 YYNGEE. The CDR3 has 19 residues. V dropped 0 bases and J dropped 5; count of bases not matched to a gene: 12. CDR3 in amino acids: CASSVETSGRIISTGELFF. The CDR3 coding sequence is TGTGCCAGCAGCGTAGAAACTAGCGGGAGAATTATTTCTACCGGGGAGCTGTTTTTT.

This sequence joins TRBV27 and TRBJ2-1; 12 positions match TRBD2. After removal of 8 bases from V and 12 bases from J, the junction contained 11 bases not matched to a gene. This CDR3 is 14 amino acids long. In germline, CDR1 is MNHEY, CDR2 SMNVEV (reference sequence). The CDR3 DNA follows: TGTGCCAGCCGGGGGACTAGCGGGTCGGGGGGGCAGTTCTTC. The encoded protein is CASRGTSGSGGQFF.

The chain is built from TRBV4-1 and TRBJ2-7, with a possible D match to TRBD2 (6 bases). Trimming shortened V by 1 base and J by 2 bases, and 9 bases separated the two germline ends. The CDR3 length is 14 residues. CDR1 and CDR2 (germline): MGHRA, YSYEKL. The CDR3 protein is CASSQGGVTYEQYF. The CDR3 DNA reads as TGCGCCAGCAGCCAAGGGGGGGTTACCTACGAGCAGTACTTC.